This is a list of T cell receptor beta chains from one sample in a study of T cell clones after liver transplantation. Assay used: immunoSEQ multiplex PCR; TCRdb lists only in-frame clones, some missing. In the table there are tens of thousands of clones, under 90% of which are singletons. The starting material was CD4+ T cells from blood, obtained roughly 48 months after liver transplant. These receptors came from a human patient who received a liver transplant. Among the T cells, some may be from the graft donor. The CDR3 runs from the conserved cysteine through the conserved F or W. D genes are given only for firm matches. Size tells how often a clone was seen (once, few, many) or the class of an expanded clone, and some rows leave it out.

-	TRBV28	-	TRBJ1-5	CASITRRTGSNQPQHF	TGTGCCAGCATTACTAGGAGAACAGGGAGCAATCAGCCCCAGCATTTT
-	TRBV27	once	TRBJ1-1	CASSFYGRMNTEAFF	TGTGCCAGCAGTTTCTACGGCCGCATGAACACTGAAGCTTTCTTT
-	TRBV7-7	once	TRBJ2-5	CASSLEKGMTQYF	TGTGCTAGCAGCTTAGAGAAAGGGATGACCCAGTACTTC
-	TRBV4-1	-	TRBJ1-1	CASSQEGLGNTEAFF	TGCGCCAGCAGCCAGGAGGGTTTGGGGAACACTGAAGCTTTCTTT
TRBD1	TRBV7-2	-	TRBJ1-1	CASSLPLRGPTWRTEAFF	TGTGCCAGCAGCTTGCCTCTGAGGGGGCCTACGTGGCGCACTGAAGCTTTCTTT
TRBD1	TRBV28	once	TRBJ2-1	CASSLRPGGVRNEQFF	TGTGCCAGCAGTTTAAGGCCAGGGGGCGTAAGAAATGAGCAGTTCTTC
-	TRBV19	-	TRBJ1-1	CASSERQELNTEAFF	TGTGCCAGTAGTGAAAGACAGGAGTTAAACACTGAAGCTTTCTTT
TRBD1	TRBV14	-	TRBJ2-7	CASSQLTGSYEQYF	TGTGCCAGCAGCCAACTGACAGGGTCCTACGAGCAGTACTTC
-	TRBV28	once	TRBJ2-7	CASSLVQANSYEQYF	TGTGCCAGCAGTTTGGTACAGGCCAACTCCTACGAGCAGTACTTC
TRBD1	TRBV7-3	-	TRBJ2-3	CASSLTVTGGPDTQYF	TGTGCCAGCAGCTTAACGGTGACAGGGGGGCCAGATACGCAGTATTTT
-	TRBV18	-	TRBJ2-7	CASSGMGRSSYEQYF	TGTGCCAGCTCAGGGATGGGACGAAGCTCCTACGAGCAGTACTTC
-	TRBV28	-	TRBJ2-7	CASSDLRRGTGF	TGTGCCAGCAGTGACCTAAGGAGGGGAACGGGCTTC
-	TRBV2	-	TRBJ2-2	CASSVGSNTGELFF	TGTGCCAGCAGCGTAGGGTCGAACACCGGGGAGCTGTTTTTT
-	TRBV10-2	-	TRBJ1-2	CASSESNRGGIGGYTF	TGCGCCAGCAGTGAGTCTAACCGAGGGGGTATTGGTGGCTACACCTTC
TRBD2	TRBV4-3	once	TRBJ2-3	CASSQGQASGGTQYF	TGCGCCAGCAGCCAAGGGCAGGCCAGCGGGGGTACGCAGTATTTT
TRBD1	TRBV7-2	-	TRBJ2-7	CASSRTEGAGVYF	TGTGCCAGCAGCCGCACAGAGGGGGCGGGTGTGTACTTC